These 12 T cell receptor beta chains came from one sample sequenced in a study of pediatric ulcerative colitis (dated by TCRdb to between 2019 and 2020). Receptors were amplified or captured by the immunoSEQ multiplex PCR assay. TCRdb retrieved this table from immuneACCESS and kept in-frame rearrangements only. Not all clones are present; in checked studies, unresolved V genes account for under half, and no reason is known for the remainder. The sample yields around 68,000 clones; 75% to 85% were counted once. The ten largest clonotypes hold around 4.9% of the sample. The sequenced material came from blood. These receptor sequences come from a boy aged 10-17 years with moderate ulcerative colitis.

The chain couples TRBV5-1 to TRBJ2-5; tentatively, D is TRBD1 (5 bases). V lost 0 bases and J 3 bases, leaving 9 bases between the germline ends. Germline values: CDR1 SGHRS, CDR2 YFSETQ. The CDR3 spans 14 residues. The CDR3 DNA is TGCGCCAGCAGCTTGGCCTCCAGGGAAGAGACCCAGTACTTC. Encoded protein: CASSLASREETQYF.

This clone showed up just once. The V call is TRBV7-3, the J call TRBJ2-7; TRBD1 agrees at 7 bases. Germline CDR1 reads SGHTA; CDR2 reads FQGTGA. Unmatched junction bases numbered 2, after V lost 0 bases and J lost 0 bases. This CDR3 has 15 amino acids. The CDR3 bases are TGTGCCAGCAGCTTAACGGGGGACAGCTCCTACGAGCAGTACTTC. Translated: CASSLTGDSSYEQYF.

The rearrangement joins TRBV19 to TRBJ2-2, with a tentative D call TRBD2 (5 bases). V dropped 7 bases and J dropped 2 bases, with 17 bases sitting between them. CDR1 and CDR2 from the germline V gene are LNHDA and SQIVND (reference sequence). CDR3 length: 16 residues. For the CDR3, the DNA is TGTGCCAGTACCCCCTCTGGCGGGTTAAACACCGGGGAGCTGTTTTTT. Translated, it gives CASTPSGGLNTGELFF.

CDR3 nucleotides: TGTGCCAGCAGCGTAGTTGGTAGCGGGAGCAATGAGCAGTTCTTC. Its translation is CASSVVGSGSNEQFF. V is TRBV9 and J is TRBJ2-1; 9 positions agree with TRBD2. Losses at the gene ends were 0 bases for V and 6 bases for J; bases not matched to a gene: 4. CDR1 is SGDLS, CDR2 YYNGEE, per germline. This CDR3 comprises 15 residues.

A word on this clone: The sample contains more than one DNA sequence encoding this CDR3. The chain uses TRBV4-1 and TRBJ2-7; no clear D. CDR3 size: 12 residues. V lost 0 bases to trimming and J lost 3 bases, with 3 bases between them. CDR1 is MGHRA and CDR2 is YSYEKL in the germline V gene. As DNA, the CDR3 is TGCGCCAGCAGCCAAGATTTCTACGAGCAGTACTTC. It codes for CASSQDFYEQYF.

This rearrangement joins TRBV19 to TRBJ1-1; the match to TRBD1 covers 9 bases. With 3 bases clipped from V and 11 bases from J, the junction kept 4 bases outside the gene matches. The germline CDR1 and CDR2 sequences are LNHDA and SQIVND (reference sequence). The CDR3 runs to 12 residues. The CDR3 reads CASSIRTGEAFF. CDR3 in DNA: TGTGCCAGTAGTATCCGGACAGGGGAGGCTTTCTTT.

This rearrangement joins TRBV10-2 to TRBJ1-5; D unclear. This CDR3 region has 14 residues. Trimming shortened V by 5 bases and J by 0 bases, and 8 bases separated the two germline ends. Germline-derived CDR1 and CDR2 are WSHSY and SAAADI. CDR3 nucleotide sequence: TGCGCCAGCAGTCAGGATCATAGCAATCAGCCCCAGCATTTT. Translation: CASSQDHSNQPQHF.

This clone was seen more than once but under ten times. CDR3: CASSLAFADPGDHEQYF. The DNA for the CDR3 is TGCGCCAGCAGCTTGGCCTTCGCGGACCCAGGGGACCACGAGCAGTACTTC. V usage is TRBV5-1 and J usage is TRBJ2-7, with D possibly matching TRBD1 (6 bases). The CDR3 contains 17 residues. V lost 0 bases and J 5 bases, leaving 21 bases between the germline ends. CDR1 and CDR2 (germline): SGHRS, YFSETQ.

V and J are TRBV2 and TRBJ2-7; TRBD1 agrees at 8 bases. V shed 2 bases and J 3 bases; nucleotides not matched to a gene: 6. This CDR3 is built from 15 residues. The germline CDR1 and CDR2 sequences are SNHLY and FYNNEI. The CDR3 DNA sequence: TGTGCCAGCAGTGAAACGGGACAGGACCTCTACGAGCAGTACTTC. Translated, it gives CASSETGQDLYEQYF. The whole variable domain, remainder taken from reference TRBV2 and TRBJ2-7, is EPEVTQTPSHQVTQMGQEVILRCVPISNHLYFYWYRQILGQKVEFLVSFYNNEISEKSEIFDDQFSVERPDGSNFTLKIRSTKLEDSAMYFCASSETGQDLYEQYFGPGTRLTVT.

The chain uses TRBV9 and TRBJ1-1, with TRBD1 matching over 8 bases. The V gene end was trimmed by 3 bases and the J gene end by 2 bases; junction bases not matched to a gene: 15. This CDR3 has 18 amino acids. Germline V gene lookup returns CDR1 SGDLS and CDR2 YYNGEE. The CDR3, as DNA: TGTGCCAGCAGCGCCTCCCAGGGGGCGAACGGATATAACACTGAAGCTTTCTTT. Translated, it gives CASSASQGANGYNTEAFF. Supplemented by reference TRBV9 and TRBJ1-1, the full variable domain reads DSGVTQTPKHLITATGQRVTLRCSPRSGDLSVYWYQQSLDQGLQFLIQYYNGEERAKGNILERFSAQQFPDLHSELNLSSLELGDSALYFCASSASQGANGYNTEAFFGQGTRLTVV.

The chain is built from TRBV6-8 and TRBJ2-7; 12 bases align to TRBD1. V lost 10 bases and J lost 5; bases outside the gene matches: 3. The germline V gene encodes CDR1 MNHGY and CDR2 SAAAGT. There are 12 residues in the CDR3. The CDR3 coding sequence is TGTGCCACGGGACAGGGGGCGCACGAGCAGTACTTC. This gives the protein CATGQGAHEQYF.

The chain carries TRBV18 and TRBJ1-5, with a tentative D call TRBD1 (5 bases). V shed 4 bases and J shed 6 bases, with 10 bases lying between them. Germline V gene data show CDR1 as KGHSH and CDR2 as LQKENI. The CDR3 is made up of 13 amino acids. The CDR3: CASSQGLGQPQHF. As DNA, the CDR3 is TGTGCCAGCTCACAGGGGTTAGGTCAGCCCCAGCATTTT.